These 23 T cell receptor beta chains originate from one sample sequenced in a study of CD8+ T cells in alopecia areata. Sequencing used cDNA as its template, made by extracting RNA and reverse transcribing it. Generated by immunoSEQ multiplex PCR, the TCRdb table keeps only in-frame clones and is missing some. The sample records 50,000 to 70,000 clones, about 40% being singletons. The sample comprised NKG2D-low CD8+ T cells sorted from blood. These receptors all stem from a human donor with alopecia areata.

V is TRBV4-2 and J is TRBJ2-6; D is unclear. This CDR3 is built from 16 residues. With 0 bases removed from V and 0 bases from J, the gap between germline ends came to 6 bases. Looked up from germline, CDR1 is LGHNA and CDR2 is YNFKEQ. This CDR3 reads CASSQDHGSGANVLTF. The CDR3 DNA is TGTGCCAGCAGCCAAGATCACGGCTCTGGGGCCAACGTCCTGACTTTC.

The chain is built from TRBV27 and TRBJ2-7, with D possibly being TRBD1 (6 bases). The germline V gene has CDR1 MNHEY and CDR2 SMNVEV (reference sequence). V lost 5 bases, J lost 2 bases, and 16 bases lay in between. The CDR3 covers 15 residues. The CDR3 DNA reads as TGTGCCAGCAGTCTCGGCCCGGGACAAGCCTACGAGCAGTACTTC. It yields the protein CASSLGPGQAYEQYF.

The gene calls are TRBV4-3 and TRBJ2-7, with 12 bases fitting TRBD1. The CDR3 extends over 15 amino acids. Losses at the gene ends were 4 bases for V and 3 bases for J; bases not matched to a gene: 4. Germline assignment: CDR1 LGHNA and CDR2 YSLEER. For the CDR3, the DNA is TGCGCCAGCAGCCCTGGGACAGGGGGCGTCTACGAGCAGTACTTC. Amino acids: CASSPGTGGVYEQYF.

V usage is TRBV5-4 and J usage is TRBJ2-1; 9 bases match TRBD1. Looked up from germline, CDR1 is SGHNT and CDR2 is YYREEE (reference sequence). V shed 2 bases and J 7 bases; nucleotides not matched to a gene: 7. CDR3 length: 15 residues. The CDR3 region has the DNA TGTGCCAGCAGCTTAGGGCTGACAGGGGGGAATGAGCAGTTCTTC. It encodes CASSLGLTGGNEQFF.

This chain connects TRBV15 to TRBJ2-1, with 10 bases identical to TRBD1. The CDR3 loop spans 16 amino acids. V shed 3 bases, J shed 5 bases, and the junction held 7 bases outside the gene matches. Germline V gene data show CDR1 as LNHNV and CDR2 as YYDKDF (reference sequence). CDR3 DNA: TGTGCCACCAGCAGGTCGGGACAGGGGTCGGACAATGAGCAGTTCTTC. Translated, it gives CATSRSGQGSDNEQFF.

This clone was picked up a small number of times. DNA for the CDR3: TGTGCCAGTGGACAGGGGCAAGAGACCCAGTACTTC. Amino acids: CASGQGQETQYF. V gene TRBV19 combines with J gene TRBJ2-5; 9 bases are shared with TRBD1. CDR1 and CDR2 from the germline V gene are LNHDA and SQIVND (reference sequence). V gave up 8 bases and J gave up 2 bases; unmatched junction bases: 0. This CDR3 spans 12 amino acids.

The chain recombines TRBV7-8 with TRBJ2-7, with 9 positions matching TRBD1. With 0 bases clipped from V and 0 bases from J, the junction kept 0 bases outside the gene matches. The CDR3 runs 15 residues. Germline V gene sequence: CDR1 SGHVS, CDR2 FQNEAQ. The CDR3 DNA follows: TGTGCCAGCAGCTTAGCGGACAGGGGCTCCTACGAGCAGTACTTC. Translation: CASSLADRGSYEQYF.

This rearrangement joins TRBV28 to TRBJ2-1; unclear D gene. Germline CDR1 reads MDHEN; CDR2 reads SYDVKM. CDR3 length: 10 residues. V lost 10 bases, J lost 1 base, and 2 bases lay in between. The CDR3 sequence is CATSYNEQFF. The CDR3 region has the DNA TGTGCCACATCCTACAATGAGCAGTTCTTC.

The rearrangement links TRBV28 to TRBJ2-5, with D perhaps TRBD2 (5 bases). Germline V gene data show CDR1 as MDHEN and CDR2 as SYDVKM. V lost 3 bases and J 3 bases, leaving 11 bases between the germline ends. This CDR3 comprises 14 residues. The DNA of the CDR3 is TGTGCCAGCAGTTTTTTGGGAGCGGAAGAGACCCAGTACTTC. It is translated as CASSFLGAEETQYF.

This chain uses TRBV28 with TRBJ2-7, with D unclear. This CDR3 is 11 amino acids long. Germline V gene sequence: CDR1 MDHEN, CDR2 SYDVKM. V was trimmed by 5 bases and J by 5 bases, leaving 7 bases between them. CDR3: CASSEDDEQYF. CDR3 coding DNA: TGTGCCAGCAGTGAAGATGACGAGCAGTACTTC.

This chain connects TRBV18 to TRBJ2-5; D might be TRBD2 (5 bases). Germline lookup yields CDR1 KGHSH and CDR2 LQKENI. Trimming cost V 2 bases and J 3 bases, with 13 bases left between them. The CDR3 covers 15 residues. DNA for the CDR3: TGTGCCAGCTCACCAGGTATAAGCGGCAAAGAGACCCAGTACTTC. Encoded protein: CASSPGISGKETQYF.

The CDR3, as DNA: TGTGCCAGCAGCGCTAGCGGGAGAGACGAGCAGTACTTC. Its protein product is CASSASGRDEQYF. The rearrangement links TRBV9 to TRBJ2-7; 10 bases line up with TRBD2. V shed 3 bases, J shed 5 bases, and the junction held 2 bases outside the gene matches. There are 13 residues in the CDR3. Germline CDR1 SGDLS, CDR2 YYNGEE.

The genes are TRBV7-9 and TRBJ2-7; 9 nucleotides agree with TRBD2. Germline V gives CDR1 SEHNR, CDR2 FQNEAQ (reference sequence). V was pared by 5 bases and J by 1 base, with 6 bases of the junction left unmatched. The CDR3 is 15 residues long. CDR3 sequence reads: CASSLREGLSYEQYF. The DNA for the CDR3 is TGTGCCAGCAGCCTGCGGGAGGGGCTATCCTACGAGCAGTACTTC.

In its sample, this clone was seen a few times. The rearrangement uses TRBV29-1 and TRBJ2-1; D ambiguous. The CDR3 loop spans 14 amino acids. The V gene's germline CDR1 is SQVTM and CDR2 ANQGSEA. Trimming left V 5 bases short and J 0 bases short, with 11 bases between. The CDR3 bases are TGCAGCGTTTTTTACTCCAGCTCCTACAATGAGCAGTTCTTC. This gives the protein CSVFYSSSYNEQFF.

V is TRBV7-9 and J is TRBJ2-7; TRBD1 aligns across 10 bases. In germline, CDR1 is SEHNR, CDR2 FQNEAQ (reference sequence). The J segment lost 6 bases and the V segment lost 11 bases, leaving 10 bases of the junction unmatched. The CDR3 loop spans 13 amino acids. The CDR3, as DNA: TGTGCCTTCCTTGGGACAGGGGCGACCGAGCAGTACTTC. This sequence encodes CAFLGTGATEQYF.

This clone was seen just once. This chain joins TRBV30 and TRBJ1-1, with D unresolved. This CDR3 region has 13 residues. Germline CDR1 is GTSNPN and CDR2 is SVGIG (reference sequence). V lost 2 bases and J 0 bases, leaving 7 bases between the germline ends. CDR3 sequence (DNA): TGTGCCTGGAGTTTTGGGATGAACACTGAAGCTTTCTTT. This encodes CAWSFGMNTEAFF.

The rearrangement joins TRBV30 to TRBJ1-1; 8 bases line up with TRBD1. The CDR3 extends over 15 amino acids. The germline V gene has CDR1 GTSNPN and CDR2 SVGIG (reference sequence). Unmatched junction bases numbered 6, after V lost 0 bases and J lost 3 bases. The CDR3 is CAWSVGHRGYTEAFF. DNA for the CDR3: TGTGCCTGGAGTGTAGGGCACAGGGGGTACACTGAAGCTTTCTTT.

There are a few counts of this clone. The chain joins TRBV29-1 to TRBJ1-3; D uncertain. This CDR3 region has 12 residues. Germline V gene data show CDR1 as SQVTM and CDR2 as ANQGSEA. V was clipped by 2 bases and J by 4 bases, with 6 bases between them. CDR3 loop: CSVEQLGNTIYF. The CDR3 DNA reads TGCAGCGTTGAACAGCTAGGAAACACCATATATTTT.

This clone was observed once. This chain uses TRBV27 with TRBJ2-1; no definite D call. Trimming took off 5 bases at V and 7 bases at J, with 18 bases between the two ends. The CDR3 extends over 15 amino acids. Per the germline V gene, CDR1 is MNHEY and CDR2 is SMNVEV (reference sequence). CDR3 region: CASSLSHGVTNEQFF. CDR3 in DNA: TGTGCCAGCAGTCTCTCGCATGGGGTTACGAATGAGCAGTTCTTC.

This clone was seen a handful of times. The chain recombines TRBV4-2 with TRBJ2-2, with D hard to call. This CDR3 comprises 16 residues. Germline V lookup: CDR1 LGHNA, CDR2 YNFKEQ. The V end lost 1 base, the J end lost 6 bases, and 15 bases lay between the germline ends. The CDR3 is CASSQVAIERAGELFF. Written as DNA, the CDR3 is TGTGCCAGCAGCCAAGTGGCTATCGAACGGGCCGGGGAGCTGTTTTTT.

V usage is TRBV5-1 and J usage is TRBJ1-1; TRBD1 might be the D (5 bases). Trimming took off 1 base at V and 5 bases at J, with 18 bases between the two ends. The length of the CDR3 is 16 residues. Germline V gene data show CDR1 as SGHRS and CDR2 as YFSETQ. The DNA of the CDR3 is TGCGCCAGCAGCTTGTTATCAGGGACCGGGTATACTGAAGCTTTCTTT. Translation: CASSLLSGTGYTEAFF.

V usage is TRBV7-2 and J usage is TRBJ2-3, with 8 bases that match TRBD2. Per germline, CDR1 SGHTA and CDR2 FQGNSA. V trimming: 2 bases; J trimming: 2 bases; junction bases outside the gene matches: 3. CDR3 length equals 15 residues. CDR3 in amino acids: CASSLTREATDTQYF. The CDR3 nucleotides read TGTGCCAGCAGCTTAACGCGGGAGGCCACAGATACGCAGTATTTT.

V gene TRBV19 combines with J gene TRBJ1-1; D ambiguous. Trimming removed 6 bases at V and 0 bases at J, with 11 bases between. The CDR3 has 14 residues. CDR1 is LNHDA, CDR2 SQIVND, per germline (reference sequence). The CDR3 reads CASSVGPLNTEAFF. For the CDR3, the DNA is TGTGCCAGTAGCGTTGGACCGTTGAACACTGAAGCTTTCTTT.